Below are 14 T cell receptor beta chains sequenced from a single sample in a study of blood T cell repertoires in COVID-19. This table comes from immunoSEQ multiplex PCR, and its TCRdb copy is limited to in-frame clones, with some not included. The sample shows 85,000 to 100,000 clones, 85% to 90% of them seen only once. The sequencing input was peripheral blood. These TCRs come from a woman in her sixties in a cohort sampled during active or convalescent COVID-19.

The rearrangement joins TRBV5-1 to TRBJ1-2; D gene uncertain. This CDR3 region has 12 residues. V lost 0 bases, J lost 4 bases, and 4 bases lay in between. CDR1 SGHRS and CDR2 YFSETQ come from the germline V gene. Written as DNA, the CDR3 is TGCGCCAGCAGCTTGGGACTCTATGGCTACACCTTC. It codes for CASSLGLYGYTF.

V is TRBV5-6 and J is TRBJ2-1; TRBD1 agrees at 7 bases. The ends lost 3 bases at V and 5 bases at J; junction bases unmatched: 8. The CDR3 spans 15 residues. Germline-derived CDR1 and CDR2 are SGHDT and YYEEEE. CDR3 coding DNA: TGTGCCAGCAGCTCCACCGGGACAGTCGACAATGAGCAGTTCTTC. It codes for CASSSTGTVDNEQFF. The full variable domain, completed using reference TRBV5-6 and TRBJ2-1, is DAGVTQSPTHLIKTRGQQVTLRCSPKSGHDTVSWYQQALGQGPQFIFQYYEEEERQRGNFPDRFSGHQFPNYSSELNVNALLLGDSALYLCASSSTGTVDNEQFFGPGTRLTVL.

The V gene is TRBV2, the J gene TRBJ1-1; weak D call: TRBD1 (6 bases). V was trimmed by 8 bases and J by 10 bases, leaving 14 bases between them. This CDR3 is built from 11 residues. Per the germline V gene, CDR1 is SNHLY and CDR2 is FYNNEI. In DNA, the CDR3 is TGTGCCAGCGCTATTCCCAGGGGAGCTTTCTTT. Amino acid sequence: CASAIPRGAFF. The complete variable domain, with remaining parts taken from reference TRBV2 and TRBJ1-1, reads EPEVTQTPSHQVTQMGQEVILRCVPISNHLYFYWYRQILGQKVEFLVSFYNNEISEKSEIFDDQFSVERPDGSNFTLKIRSTKLEDSAMYFCASAIPRGAFFGQGTRLTVV.

V is TRBV29-1 and J is TRBJ1-2, with D perhaps matching TRBD1 (5 bases). Trimming stripped 6 bases from V and 4 bases from J, with 15 bases between. CDR3 length: 13 amino acids. Per germline, CDR1 SQVTM and CDR2 ANQGSEA. CDR3: CSVRGGAGYGYTF. CDR3 nucleotides: TGCAGCGTCCGCGGGGGAGCGGGCTATGGCTACACCTTC.

V is TRBV21-1 and J is TRBJ1-2; the DNA was not used to check the table's D call, TRBD1. TRBV21-1 is given as a pseudogene. The CDR3 sequence is 16 residues long. CDR3 residues: CASSMDREHIGETYTF. For the CDR3, the DNA is TGTGCCAGCAGCATGGACAGGGAGCATATCGGGGAGACCTACACCTTC.

The rearrangement joins TRBV24-1 to TRBJ1-2; D is perhaps TRBD1 (6 bases). The V end lost 3 bases, the J end lost 5 bases, and 15 bases lay between the germline ends. Germline V gene lookup returns CDR1 KGHDR and CDR2 SFDVKD. The CDR3 is made up of 15 amino acids. CDR3 protein: CATSDPRSGDYGYTF. The DNA for the CDR3 is TGTGCCACCAGTGATCCCCGGTCAGGGGATTATGGCTACACCTTC.

To note about this clone: A junction boundary mismatches the germline segment, possibly from a read error. The V and J genes are TRBV3-1 (or the pseudogene TRBV3-2) and TRBJ2-7; 11 nucleotides agree with TRBD1. The CDR3 covers 15 residues. CDR1 is LGHDT and CDR2 is YNNKEL in the germline V gene (reference sequence). CDR3 sequence (DNA): TGTGCCAGCACCCAAACCGGGACAGGGGGGTCGGAGCAGTACTTC. Translated, it gives CASTQTGTGGSEQYF.

The J gene is TRBJ1-3, the V gene TRBV6-5; perhaps TRBD1 as D (6 bases). CDR1 MNHEY and CDR2 SVGAGI come from the germline V gene. The CDR3 spans 15 residues. V lost 6 bases and J 2 bases, leaving 14 bases between the germline ends. CDR3 in DNA: TGTGCCAGCAGGAGCGGACAGACCCCTGGAAACACCATATATTTT. Its translation: CASRSGQTPGNTIYF.

The genes are TRBV5-8 and TRBJ2-5, with D tentatively TRBD2 (6 bases). CDR3 length: 16 amino acids. With 3 bases removed from V and 0 bases from J, the gap between germline ends came to 15 bases. Germline-derived CDR1 and CDR2 are SGHTS and YDEGEE. The CDR3 nucleotides are TGTGCCAGCAGCTCAGAACTAGCCAAGTACCAAGAGACCCAGTACTTC. Translating gives CASSSELAKYQETQYF.

The chain carries TRBV7-9 and TRBJ2-1; D not certain. The CDR3 length is 14 residues. Per the germline V gene, CDR1 is SEHNR and CDR2 is FQNEAQ (reference sequence). V was pared by 3 bases and J by 9 bases, with 15 bases between. CDR3 in DNA: TGTGCCAGCAGCTTGGTGGCTAGTTCTGTTGAGCAGTTCTTC. Its protein is CASSLVASSVEQFF.

The chain couples TRBV5-1 to TRBJ1-1; possible D gene TRBD1, 5 bases. Per germline, CDR1 SGHRS and CDR2 YFSETQ. V lost 4 bases, J lost 1 base, and 11 bases lay in between. This CDR3 is built from 14 residues. The CDR3 region is CASSLRGGNTEAFF. In nucleotides, the CDR3 is TGCGCCAGCAGCCTAAGGGGAGGGAACACTGAAGCTTTCTTT.

This chain joins TRBV4-1 and TRBJ2-5; TRBD1 is a possible D gene (6 bases). The CDR3 has 18 amino acids. Germline CDR1 is MGHRA and CDR2 is YSYEKL. V was pared by 5 bases and J by 0 bases, with 22 bases between. The CDR3 reads CASSKGGTGDGYQETQYF. The CDR3 region has the DNA TGCGCCAGCAGCAAAGGGGGAACAGGAGACGGGTACCAAGAGACCCAGTACTTC.

A remark on this clone: Germline is not matched at one junction end, which may reflect a read error. The chain is built from TRBV28 and TRBJ1-2; 9 bases are a match to TRBD1. CDR3 length equals 15 residues. Germline V CDR1 and CDR2: MDHEN, SYDVKM. CDR3 sequence reads: CASTLQGATPYGYTF. The CDR3 bases are TGTGCCAGCACTTTACAGGGGGCCACCCCCTATGGCTACACCTTC.

This chain joins TRBV19 and TRBJ2-3, with D possibly being TRBD2 (5 bases). Trimming shortened V by 6 bases and J by 0 bases, and 16 bases separated the two germline ends. CDR1 LNHDA and CDR2 SQIVND come from the germline V gene (reference sequence). The CDR3 loop spans 16 amino acids. The CDR3 is CASRRTHSGSTDTQYF. CDR3 bases: TGTGCCAGTAGGCGGACTCACTCTGGTAGCACAGATACGCAGTATTTT. The whole variable domain, remainder taken from reference TRBV19 and TRBJ2-3, is DGGITQSPKYLFRKEGQNVTLSCEQNLNHDAMYWYRQDPGQGLRLIYYSQIVNDFQKGDIAEGYSVSREKKESFPLTVTSAQKNPTAFYLCASRRTHSGSTDTQYFGPGTRLTVL.